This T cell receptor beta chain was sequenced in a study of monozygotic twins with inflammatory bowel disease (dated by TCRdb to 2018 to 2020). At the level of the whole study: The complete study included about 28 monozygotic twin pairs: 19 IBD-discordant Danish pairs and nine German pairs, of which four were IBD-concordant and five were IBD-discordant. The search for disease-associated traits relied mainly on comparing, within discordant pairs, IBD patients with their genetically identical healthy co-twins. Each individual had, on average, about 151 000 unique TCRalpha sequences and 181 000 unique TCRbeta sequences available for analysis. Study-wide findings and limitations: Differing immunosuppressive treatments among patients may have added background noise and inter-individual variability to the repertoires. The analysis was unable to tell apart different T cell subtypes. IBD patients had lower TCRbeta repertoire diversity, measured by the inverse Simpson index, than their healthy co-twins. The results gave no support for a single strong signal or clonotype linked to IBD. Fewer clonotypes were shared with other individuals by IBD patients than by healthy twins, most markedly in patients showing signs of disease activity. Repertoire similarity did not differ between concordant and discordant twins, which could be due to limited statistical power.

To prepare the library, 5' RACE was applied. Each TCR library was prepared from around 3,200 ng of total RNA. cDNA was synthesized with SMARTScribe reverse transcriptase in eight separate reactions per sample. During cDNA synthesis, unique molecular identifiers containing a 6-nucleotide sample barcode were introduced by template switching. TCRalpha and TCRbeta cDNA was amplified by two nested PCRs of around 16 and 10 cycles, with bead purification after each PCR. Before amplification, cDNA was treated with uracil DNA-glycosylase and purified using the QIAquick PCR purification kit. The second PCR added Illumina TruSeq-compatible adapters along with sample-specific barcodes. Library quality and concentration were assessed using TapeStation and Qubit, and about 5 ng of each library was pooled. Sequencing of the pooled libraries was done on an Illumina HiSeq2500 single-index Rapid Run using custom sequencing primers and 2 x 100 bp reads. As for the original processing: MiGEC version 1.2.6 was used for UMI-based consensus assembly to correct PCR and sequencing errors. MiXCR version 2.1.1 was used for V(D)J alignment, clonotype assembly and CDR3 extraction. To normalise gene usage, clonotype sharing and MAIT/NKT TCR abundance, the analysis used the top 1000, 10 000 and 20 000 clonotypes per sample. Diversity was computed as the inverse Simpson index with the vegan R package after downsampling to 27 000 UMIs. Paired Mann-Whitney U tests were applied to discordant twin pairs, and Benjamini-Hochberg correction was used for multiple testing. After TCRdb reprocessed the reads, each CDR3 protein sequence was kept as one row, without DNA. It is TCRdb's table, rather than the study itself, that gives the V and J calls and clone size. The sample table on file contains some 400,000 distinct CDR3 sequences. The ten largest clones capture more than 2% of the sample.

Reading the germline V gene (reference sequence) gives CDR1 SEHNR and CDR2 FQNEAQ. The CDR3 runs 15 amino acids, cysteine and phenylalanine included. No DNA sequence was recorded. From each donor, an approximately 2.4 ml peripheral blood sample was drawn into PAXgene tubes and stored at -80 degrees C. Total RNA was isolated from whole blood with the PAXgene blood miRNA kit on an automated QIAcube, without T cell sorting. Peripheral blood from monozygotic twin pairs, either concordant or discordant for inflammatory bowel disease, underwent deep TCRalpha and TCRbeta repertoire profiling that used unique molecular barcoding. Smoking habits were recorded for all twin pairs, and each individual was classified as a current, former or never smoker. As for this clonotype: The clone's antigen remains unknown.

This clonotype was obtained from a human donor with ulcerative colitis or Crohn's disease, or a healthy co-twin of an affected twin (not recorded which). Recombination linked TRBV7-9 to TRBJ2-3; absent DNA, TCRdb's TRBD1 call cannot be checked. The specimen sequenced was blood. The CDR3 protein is CATPRGSGSTDTQYF. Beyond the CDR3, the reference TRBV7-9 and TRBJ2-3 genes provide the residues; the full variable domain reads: DTGVSQNPRHKITKRGQNVTFRCDPISEHNRLYWYRQTLGQGPEFLTYFQNEAQLEKSRLLSDRFSAERPKGSFSTLEIQRTEQGDSAMYLCATPRGSGSTDTQYFGPGTRLTVL.